This T cell receptor (beta chain) derives from a study of cytomegalovirus exposure and HLA in healthy donors. Study-wide context: The same platform used for the 666 first-cohort repertoires was also used for the 95 to 150 validation repertoires, as a later analysis reported. Broader study findings: First-cohort TCR clusters were later found to tend to co-occur in the roughly 110 validation repertoires. Overall, about 160 TCR beta chains were annotated as cytomegalovirus-associated.

The CDR3 is made up of 14 amino acids. J gave up 6 bases and V 1 base, and 4 bases lay outside the gene matches. Germline CDR1 SGHAT, CDR2 FQNNGV. Concerning this clone: Its antigen is undetermined.

Sequencing was performed with immunoSEQ multiplex PCR; in TCRdb, only in-frame clones are kept and a portion is missing. Of 150,000 or so clones in the sample, approximately 81% were seen once. The sequencing input was PBMCs. The receptor was derived from a young man in good health and CMV-seropositive. V is TRBV11-2 and J is TRBJ2-7; 9 positions agree with TRBD2. CDR3 DNA: TGTGCCAGCAGCTTAGCGACTAGCGGAGCCGAGCAGTACTTC. Translating gives CASSLATSGAEQYF.